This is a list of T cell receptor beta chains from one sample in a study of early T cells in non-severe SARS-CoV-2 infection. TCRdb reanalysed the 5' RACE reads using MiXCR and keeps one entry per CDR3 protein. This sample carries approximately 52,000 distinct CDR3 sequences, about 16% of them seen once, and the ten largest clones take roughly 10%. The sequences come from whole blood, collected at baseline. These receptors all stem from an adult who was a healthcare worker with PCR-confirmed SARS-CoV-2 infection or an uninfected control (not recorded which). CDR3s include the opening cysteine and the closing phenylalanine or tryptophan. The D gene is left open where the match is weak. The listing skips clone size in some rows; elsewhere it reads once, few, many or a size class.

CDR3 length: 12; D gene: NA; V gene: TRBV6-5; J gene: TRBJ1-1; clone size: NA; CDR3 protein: CASSYRDGEAFF; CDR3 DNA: TGTGCCAGCAGTTACAGGGATGGGGAAGCTTTCTTT
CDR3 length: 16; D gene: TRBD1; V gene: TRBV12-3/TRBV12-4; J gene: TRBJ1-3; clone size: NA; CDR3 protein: CASIRDRGYSGNTIYF; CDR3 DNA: TGTGCCAGCATTAGGGACAGGGGTTACTCTGGAAACACCATATATTTT
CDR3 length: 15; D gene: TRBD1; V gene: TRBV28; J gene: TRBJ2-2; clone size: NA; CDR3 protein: CAIEAGTGGTGELFF; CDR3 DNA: TGTGCCATCGAAGCCGGGACAGGGGGCACCGGGGAGCTGTTTTTT
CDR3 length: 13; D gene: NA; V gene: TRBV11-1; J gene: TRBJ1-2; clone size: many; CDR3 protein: CASSLSANYGYTF; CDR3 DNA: TGTGCCAGCAGCTTGTCGGCTAACTATGGCTACACCTTC
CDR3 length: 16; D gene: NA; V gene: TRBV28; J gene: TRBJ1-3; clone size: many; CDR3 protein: CASSFAWGGNGNTIYF; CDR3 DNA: TGTGCCAGCAGTTTTGCATGGGGGGGCAATGGAAACACCATATATTTT
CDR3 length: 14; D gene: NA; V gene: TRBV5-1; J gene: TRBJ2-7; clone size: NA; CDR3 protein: CASSLRQGGYEQYF; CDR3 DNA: TGCGCCAGCAGCTTGAGGCAGGGGGGCTACGAGCAGTACTTC
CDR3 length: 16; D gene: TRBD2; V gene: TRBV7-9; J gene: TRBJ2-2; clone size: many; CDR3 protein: CASSSAGTSGSGELFF; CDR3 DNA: TGTGCCAGCAGCTCCGCCGGGACTAGCGGGAGCGGGGAGCTGTTTTTT
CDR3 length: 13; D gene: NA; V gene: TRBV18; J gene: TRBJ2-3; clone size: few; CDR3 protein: CASSPGTENTQYF; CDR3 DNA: TGTGCCAGCTCACCAGGGACGGAAAATACGCAGTATTTT
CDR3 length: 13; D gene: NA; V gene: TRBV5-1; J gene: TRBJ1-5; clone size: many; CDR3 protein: CASSLAGGQPQHF; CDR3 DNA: TGCGCCAGCAGCTTGGCCGGAGGTCAGCCCCAGCATTTT
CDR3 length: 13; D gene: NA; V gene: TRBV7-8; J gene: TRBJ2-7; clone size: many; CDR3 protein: CASSLSLSYEQYF; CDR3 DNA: TGTGCCAGCAGCTTGAGTCTCTCCTACGAGCAGTACTTC
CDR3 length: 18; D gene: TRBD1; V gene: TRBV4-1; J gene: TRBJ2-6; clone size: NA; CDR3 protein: CASSQAGTGGPGANVLTF; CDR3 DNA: TGCGCCAGCAGCCAAGCCGGGACAGGCGGACCTGGGGCCAACGTCCTGACTTTC
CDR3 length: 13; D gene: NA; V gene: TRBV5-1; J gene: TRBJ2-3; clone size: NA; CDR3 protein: CASSRLDGDTQYF; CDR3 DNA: TGCGCCAGCAGTCGACTAGACGGAGATACGCAGTATTTT
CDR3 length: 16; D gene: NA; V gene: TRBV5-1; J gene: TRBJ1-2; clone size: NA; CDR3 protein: CASSLGGAETGYGYTF; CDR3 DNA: TGCGCCAGCAGCTTGGGGGGGGCCGAGACTGGTTATGGCTACACCTTC
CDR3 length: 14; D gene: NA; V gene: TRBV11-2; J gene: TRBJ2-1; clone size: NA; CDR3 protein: CASSLSVRRNEQFF; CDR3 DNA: TGTGCCAGCAGCTTATCGGTCCGCCGTAATGAGCAGTTCTTC
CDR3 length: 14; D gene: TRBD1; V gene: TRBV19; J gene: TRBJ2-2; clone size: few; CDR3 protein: CASSIQGATGELFF; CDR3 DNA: TGTGCCAGTAGTATCCAGGGGGCAACCGGGGAGCTGTTTTTT
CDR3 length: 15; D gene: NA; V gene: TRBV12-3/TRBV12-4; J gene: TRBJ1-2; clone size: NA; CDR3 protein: CASTGHGAMNYGYTF; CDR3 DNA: TGTGCCAGCACCGGTCATGGGGCCATGAACTATGGCTACACCTTC
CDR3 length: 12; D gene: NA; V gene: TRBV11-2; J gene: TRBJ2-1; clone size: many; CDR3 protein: CASTTLGDEQFF; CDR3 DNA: TGTGCCAGCACCACGCTGGGGGATGAGCAGTTCTTC
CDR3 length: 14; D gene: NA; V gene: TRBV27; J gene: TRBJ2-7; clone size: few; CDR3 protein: CASSLGDLGTEQYF; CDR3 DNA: TGTGCCAGCAGTTTGGGGGACCTCGGCACCGAGCAGTACTTC
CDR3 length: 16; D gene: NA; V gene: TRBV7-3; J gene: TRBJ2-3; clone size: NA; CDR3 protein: CASSLSGGTVTDTQYF; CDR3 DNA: TGTGCCAGCAGCTTAAGTGGCGGAACAGTCACAGATACGCAGTATTTT
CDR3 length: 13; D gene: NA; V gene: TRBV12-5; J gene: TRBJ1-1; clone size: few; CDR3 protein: CASGLAQNTEAFF; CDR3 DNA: TGTGCTAGTGGTTTGGCCCAGAACACTGAAGCTTTCTTT
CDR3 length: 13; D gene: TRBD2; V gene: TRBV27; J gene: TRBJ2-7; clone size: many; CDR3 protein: CASSLGNSGRQYF; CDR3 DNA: TGTGCCAGCAGTCTAGGGAATAGCGGGAGACAGTACTTC
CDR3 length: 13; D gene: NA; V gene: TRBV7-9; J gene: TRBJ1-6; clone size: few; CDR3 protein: CASSLVTNSPLHF; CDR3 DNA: TGTGCCAGCAGCTTAGTAACGAATTCACCCCTCCACTTT
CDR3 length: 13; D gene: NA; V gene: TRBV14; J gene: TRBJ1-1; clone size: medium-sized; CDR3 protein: CASSQGSQIKAFF; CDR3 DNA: TGTGCCAGCAGCCAGGGGAGCCAAATAAAAGCTTTCTTT
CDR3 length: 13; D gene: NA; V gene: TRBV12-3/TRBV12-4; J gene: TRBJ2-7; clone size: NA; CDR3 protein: CASSPSLTYEQYF; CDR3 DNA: TGTGCCAGCAGTCCTAGTTTAACCTACGAGCAGTACTTC
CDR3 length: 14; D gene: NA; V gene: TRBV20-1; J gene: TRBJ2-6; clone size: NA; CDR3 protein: CSAGTGPGANVLTF; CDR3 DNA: TGCAGTGCTGGTACAGGGCCCGGGGCCAACGTCCTGACTTTC
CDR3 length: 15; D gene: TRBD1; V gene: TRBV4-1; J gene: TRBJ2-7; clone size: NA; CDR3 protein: CASSQIRDRVSEQYF; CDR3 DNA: TGCGCCAGCAGCCAGATACGGGACAGGGTTTCCGAGCAGTACTTC
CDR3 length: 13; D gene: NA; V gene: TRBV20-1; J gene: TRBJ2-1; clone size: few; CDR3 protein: CSARSQSYNEQFF; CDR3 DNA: TGCAGTGCCAGAAGTCAGAGTTACAATGAGCAGTTCTTC
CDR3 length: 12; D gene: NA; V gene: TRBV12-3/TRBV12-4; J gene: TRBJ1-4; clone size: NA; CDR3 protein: CASSLYNEKLFF; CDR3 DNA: TGTGCCAGCAGTCTATATAATGAAAAACTGTTTTTT
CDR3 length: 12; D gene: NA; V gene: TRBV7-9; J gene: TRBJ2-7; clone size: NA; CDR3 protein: CASRGQSYEQYF; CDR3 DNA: TGTGCCAGCAGAGGACAGTCCTACGAGCAGTACTTC
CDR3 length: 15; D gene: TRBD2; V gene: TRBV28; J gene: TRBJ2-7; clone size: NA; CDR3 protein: CASSLPAGESYEQYF; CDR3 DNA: TGTGCCAGCAGTTTGCCAGCGGGGGAGTCCTACGAGCAGTACTTC
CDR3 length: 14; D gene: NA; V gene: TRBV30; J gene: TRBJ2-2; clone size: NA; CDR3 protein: CARSRGPNTGELFF; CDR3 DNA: TGTGCCCGTAGCAGGGGCCCGAACACCGGGGAGCTGTTTTTT